A selection of T cell receptor beta chains follows, all from one sample in a study of blood T cell repertoires in COVID-19. This table comes from immunoSEQ multiplex PCR, and its TCRdb copy is limited to in-frame clones, with some not included. The repertoire includes a few hundred thousand clones, 70% to 85% of them detected once, and 1.1% sits in the top ten. Sequencing used peripheral blood. The receptor set was obtained from a human donor with acute or convalescent COVID-19. The donor label of this sample is uncertain. CDR3s include the opening cysteine and the closing phenylalanine or tryptophan. Each record gives: D gene, clone size, CDR3 length, V gene, J gene, CDR3 DNA, CDR3 protein. D genes are given only for firm matches. A clone size is listed for some rows: how often the clone was seen (once, few, many), or a class if it is expanded.

.	few	13	TRBV7-2	TRBJ1-1	TGTGCCAGCAGCTCAACAGGGCGGACTGAAGCTTTCTTT	CASSSTGRTEAFF
TRBD1	.	16	TRBV6-6	TRBJ2-1	TGTGCCAGCAGTTACTCGGGTGGACAGGGCAACAATGAGCAGTTCTTC	CASSYSGGQGNNEQFF
TRBD1	.	14	TRBV5-1	TRBJ1-6	TGCGCCAGCAGCCGCGGACAGGGTAGATCACCCCTCCACTTT	CASSRGQGRSPLHF
.	.	14	TRBV6-5	TRBJ2-5	TGTGCCAGCAGTTACTCGAATGAGCCGGAGACCCAGTACTTC	CASSYSNEPETQYF
.	.	14	TRBV30	TRBJ1-5	TGTGCCTGTCAACAGGGAGCCCTCAATCAGCCCCAGCATTTT	CACQQGALNQPQHF
TRBD2	.	18	TRBV7-9	TRBJ2-7	TGTGCCAGCAGCGAATACCCCGGGACTAGCGGGAGTGCCTACGAGCAGTACTTC	CASSEYPGTSGSAYEQYF
.	.	17	TRBV7-8	TRBJ1-6	TGTGCCAGCAGCACTCAACAGGAAAACTCCTATAATTCACCCCTCCACTTT	CASSTQQENSYNSPLHF
.	.	16	TRBV15	TRBJ2-2	TGTGCCACCAGCAGAAGCGAGGCGGTTAACACCGGGGAGCTGTTTTTT	CATSRSEAVNTGELFF
TRBD1	.	15	TRBV28	TRBJ1-6	TGTGCCAGCAGTTCCTTACAGGGGGCTCGTTCACCCCTCCACTTT	CASSSLQGARSPLHF
TRBD2	.	15	TRBV7-6	TRBJ2-1	TGTGCCAGCAGCCCACCGGGGGCGGGGGGGGATGAGCAGTTCTTC	CASSPPGAGGDEQFF
.	.	15	TRBV12-5	TRBJ1-1	TGTGCTAGTGGTAACACCTACAGGGTAAACACTGAAGCTTTCTTT	CASGNTYRVNTEAFF
TRBD1	.	15	TRBV3-1/TRBV3-2	TRBJ1-2	TGTGCCAGCAGCCGCGGACAGGTTCCCCTTTATGGCTACACCTTC	CASSRGQVPLYGYTF
.	.	13	TRBV20-1	TRBJ1-5	TGCAGTGCTAGTTCAGGGCGCAATCAGCCCCAGCATTTT	CSASSGRNQPQHF
.	.	17	TRBV2	TRBJ1-5	TGTGCCAGCAGTGAAGGCCCCGCGGGGATGGGCAATCAGCCCCAGCATTTT	CASSEGPAGMGNQPQHF
TRBD1	once	14	TRBV30	TRBJ1-5	TGTGCCTGGACAACAGGGGGCGGCAATCAGCCCCAGCATTTT	CAWTTGGGNQPQHF
TRBD2	.	13	TRBV20-1	TRBJ2-7	TGCAGTGCTAGTCCGCAGCGGGGTGTTGAGCAGTACTTC	CSASPQRGVEQYF
.	once	12	TRBV6-5	TRBJ1-2	TGTGCCACCAAAAACCCCCTATATGGCTACACCTTC	CATKNPLYGYTF
.	.	13	TRBV19	TRBJ1-4	TGTGCCAGTATTTCGCAGGGAATGAGTAAACTGTTTTTT	CASISQGMSKLFF
TRBD1	.	16	TRBV27	TRBJ2-4	TGTGCCAGCAGTTTAACAGGGGGCGCGGCCAAAAACATTCAGTACTTC	CASSLTGGAAKNIQYF
TRBD1	.	12	TRBV25-1	TRBJ1-2	TGTGCCAGCGGGACAGGGGTTCGGGGCTACACCTTC	CASGTGVRGYTF
.	.	13	TRBV24-1	TRBJ1-2	TGTGCCACCAGTCTGCCAGGGGTTGATGGCTACACCTTC	CATSLPGVDGYTF
.	.	13	TRBV4-2	TRBJ1-1	TGTGCCAGCAGCCAAGCAGCGGGCACTGAAGCTTTCTTT	CASSQAAGTEAFF
.	.	12	TRBV10-3	TRBJ1-6	TGTGCCATCAGTGACAGAGGTTCACCCCTCCACTTT	CAISDRGSPLHF
TRBD1	.	17	TRBV19	TRBJ1-1	TGTGCCAGTAGTATCCCCGGACAGGTAAGGGGGAACACTGAAGCTTTCTTT	CASSIPGQVRGNTEAFF